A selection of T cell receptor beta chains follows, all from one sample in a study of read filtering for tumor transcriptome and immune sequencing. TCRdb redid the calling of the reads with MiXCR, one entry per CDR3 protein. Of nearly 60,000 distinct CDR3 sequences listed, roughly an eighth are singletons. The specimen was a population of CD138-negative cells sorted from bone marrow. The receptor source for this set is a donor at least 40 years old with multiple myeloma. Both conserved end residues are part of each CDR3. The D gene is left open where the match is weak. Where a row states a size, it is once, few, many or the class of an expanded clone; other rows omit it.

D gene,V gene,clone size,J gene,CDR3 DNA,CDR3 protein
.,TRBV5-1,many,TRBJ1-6,TGCGCCAGCAGCCCCCTCGGCCAGTCAAATTCACCCCTCCACTTT,CASSPLGQSNSPLHF
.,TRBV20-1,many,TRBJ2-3,TGCAGTGCGATCCCTAGTGTTGCAGATACGCAGTATTTT,CSAIPSVADTQYF
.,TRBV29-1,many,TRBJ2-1,TGCAGCGCAAGTTATTACAATGAGCAGTTCTTC,CSASYYNEQFF
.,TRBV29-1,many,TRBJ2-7,TGCAGCGTCCGGGACAACACCTACGAGCAGTACTTC,CSVRDNTYEQYF
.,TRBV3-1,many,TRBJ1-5,TGTGCCAGCAGCCAAGGGTCTAATCAGCCCCAGCATTTT,CASSQGSNQPQHF
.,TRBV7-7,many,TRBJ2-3,TGTGCTAGCAGCCCCTCCCTCCTCAGACGACCACGCACAGATACGCAGTATTTT,CASSPSLLRRPRTDTQYF
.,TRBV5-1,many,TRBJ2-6,TGCGCCAGCTCCCAAGGACAGACAAGTTACTCTGGGGCCAACGTCCTGACTTTC,CASSQGQTSYSGANVLTF
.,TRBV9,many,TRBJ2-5,TGTGCCAGCAGCCCGCGCGGGGGCTGGGGGGAGACCCAGTACTTC,CASSPRGGWGETQYF
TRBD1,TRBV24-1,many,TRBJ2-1,TGTGCCACCAGTGATTTGAGGACAGGGGCGAATGAGCAGTTCTTC,CATSDLRTGANEQFF
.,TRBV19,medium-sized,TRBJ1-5,TGTGCCAGTAGTATAGGGGCGGGGAACAATCAGCCCCAGCATTTT,CASSIGAGNNQPQHF
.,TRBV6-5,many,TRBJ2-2,TGTGCCAGCAGTTCCACCGTCGGGACACAGAACACCGGGGAGCTGTTTTTT,CASSSTVGTQNTGELFF
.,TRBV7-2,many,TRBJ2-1,TGTGCCAGCACCCGATACGGGGGAGATGAGCAGTTCTTC,CASTRYGGDEQFF
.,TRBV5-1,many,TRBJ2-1,TGCGCCAGCAGCAAAGGGACTCTCTGGGATGAGCAGTTCTTC,CASSKGTLWDEQFF
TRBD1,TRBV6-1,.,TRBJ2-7,TGTGCCAGCAGTGCGTACAGGGGAGACTACGAGCAGTACTTC,CASSAYRGDYEQYF
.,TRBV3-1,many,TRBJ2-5,TGTGCCAGCAGCCAAGAATCCTTGCGCGGCCGAGAGACCCAGTACTTC,CASSQESLRGRETQYF
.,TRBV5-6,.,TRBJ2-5,TGTGCCAGCAGCACTGCAGGGGAAGAGACCCAGTACTTC,CASSTAGEETQYF
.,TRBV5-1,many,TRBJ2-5,TGCGCCAGCAACGGGAGATGGGGCCAAGAGACCCAGTACTTC,CASNGRWGQETQYF
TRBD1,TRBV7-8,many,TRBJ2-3,TGTGCCAGCAGCTTACACCAGGGGGACACAGATACGCAGTATTTT,CASSLHQGDTDTQYF
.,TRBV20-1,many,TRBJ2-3,TGCAGTGCTAAAGTATTCGGACGGGGACCCACAGATACGCAGTATTTT,CSAKVFGRGPTDTQYF
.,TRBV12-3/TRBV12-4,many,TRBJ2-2,TGTGCCAGCAGGGACAGCACGAACACCGGGGAGCTGTTTTTT,CASRDSTNTGELFF
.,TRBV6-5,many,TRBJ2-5,TGTGCCAGCAGCAATACCATGGGGGGCGCGGCTCGGGAGACCCAGTACTTC,CASSNTMGGAARETQYF
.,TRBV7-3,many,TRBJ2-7,TGTGCCAGCAGCTTACCCTTTGACAGGATGCCCTACGAGCAGTACTTC,CASSLPFDRMPYEQYF
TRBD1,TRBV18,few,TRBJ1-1,TGTGCCAGCTCACCACCGGGACAGGGGCTGCTAGACCGATTT,CASSPPGQGLLDRF
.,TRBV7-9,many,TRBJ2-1,TGTGCCAGCAGCTTAGACGGGGGGCGTTTGGCGCAGTTCTTC,CASSLDGGRLAQFF
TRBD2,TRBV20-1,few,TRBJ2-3,TGCAGTGCTAGAGATTCGGGGGGGCAAGCAGGTACGCAGTATTTT,CSARDSGGQAGTQYF
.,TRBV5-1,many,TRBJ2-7,TGCGCCAGCAGCTTGTCTCCTACCTACGAGCAGTACTTC,CASSLSPTYEQYF
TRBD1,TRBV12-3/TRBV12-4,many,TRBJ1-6,TGTGCCAGCACAATAAGACAGGGCTCTAATTCACCCCTCCACTTT,CASTIRQGSNSPLHF
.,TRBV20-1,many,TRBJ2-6,TGCAGTGCTAGTGTGGCAGGGGATTTTTCTGGGGCCAACGTCCTGACTTTC,CSASVAGDFSGANVLTF
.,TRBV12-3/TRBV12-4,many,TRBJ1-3,TGTGCCAGCAGTTCCCACAGGGATTCACACATATATTTT,CASSSHRDSHIYF
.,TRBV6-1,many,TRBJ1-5,TGTGCCAGCAGTGAAGCTCGGAGAACCGGCAATCAGCCCCAGCGTTTT,CASSEARRTGNQPQRF
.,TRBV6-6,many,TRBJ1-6,TGTGCCAGCAGTAACCTCCCGGGGCTGGTTAATTCACCCCTCCACTTT,CASSNLPGLVNSPLHF
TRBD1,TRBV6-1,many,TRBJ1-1,TGTGCCAGCCGGACAGGGGTGAACACTGAAGCTTTCTTT,CASRTGVNTEAFF
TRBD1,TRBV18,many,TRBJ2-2,TGTGCCAGCTCACTTGGACAGGGGTTTACCGGGGAGCTGTTTTTT,CASSLGQGFTGELFF
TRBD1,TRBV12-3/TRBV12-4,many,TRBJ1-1,TGTGCCAGCAGTTTTACGACAGGGGGGGGTGAAGCTTTCTTT,CASSFTTGGGEAFF
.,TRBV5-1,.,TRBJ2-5,TGCGCCAGCAGCTTCTCAGCGGGCCATACAGAGACCCAGTACTTC,CASSFSAGHTETQYF
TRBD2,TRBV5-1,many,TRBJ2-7,TGCGCCAGCAGCCGGTTTAGCGGGGCAGAGGAGCAGTACTTC,CASSRFSGAEEQYF
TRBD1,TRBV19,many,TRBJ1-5,TGTGCCAGTAGTCTGGGGACAGGCAATCAGCCCCAGCATTTT,CASSLGTGNQPQHF
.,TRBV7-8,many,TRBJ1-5,TGTGCCAGCAGCTTCAGTGACTATAGCAATCAGCCCCAGCATTTT,CASSFSDYSNQPQHF
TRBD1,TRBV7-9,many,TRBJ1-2,TGTGCCAGCAGCGGCGAGATCCGCCCGGGACAGGGGCAAGCGTTAAACTATGGCTACACCTTC,CASSGEIRPGQGQALNYGYTF
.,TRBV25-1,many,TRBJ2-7,TGTGCCACAGGTAACCGGGCCCCGCGGTACTTC,CATGNRAPRYF
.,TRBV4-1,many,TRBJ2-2,TGCGCCAGCAGCCAGGAAATACGGTTGCTCGGGGAGCTGTTTTTT,CASSQEIRLLGELFF
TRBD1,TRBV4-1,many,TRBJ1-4,TGCGCCAGCAGCCAGGGACAGGGCTTCAATGAAAAACGGTTTTTT,CASSQGQGFNEKRFF
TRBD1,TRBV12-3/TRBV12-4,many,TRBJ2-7,TGTGCCAGCAGTCCTCAGGGGGCCGGGGAGCAGTACTTC,CASSPQGAGEQYF
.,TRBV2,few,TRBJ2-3,TGTGCCAGCAGTGCGGACAGAAGCACAGATACGCAGTATTTT,CASSADRSTDTQYF
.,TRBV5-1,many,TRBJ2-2,TGCGCCAGCAGCCTGCCATCGGGATCCCTGAACACCGGGGAGCTGTTTTTT,CASSLPSGSLNTGELFF
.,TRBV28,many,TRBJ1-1,TGTGCCAGCAATGGGACCCCCGGGACTGAAGCTTTCTTT,CASNGTPGTEAFF
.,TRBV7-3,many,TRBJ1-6,TGTGCCAGCAGCTTAACGCCAGGGGTTCCACCCCTCCACTTT,CASSLTPGVPPLHF
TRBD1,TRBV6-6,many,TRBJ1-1,TGTGCCAGCAGTGACAGGGTCTTGAACACTGAAGCTTTCTTT,CASSDRVLNTEAFF
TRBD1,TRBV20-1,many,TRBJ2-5,TGCAGTGCTAGGGGAAGGACAGGGGTAGGGGAGACCCAGTACTTC,CSARGRTGVGETQYF
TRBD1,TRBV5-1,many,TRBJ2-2,TGCGCCAGCAGCGAGGGGGCCGGGAACACCGGGGAGCTGTTTTTT,CASSEGAGNTGELFF
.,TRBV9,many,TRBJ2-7,TGTGCCAGCGGGCCACTGGGGACAAATAACGAGCAGTACTTC,CASGPLGTNNEQYF
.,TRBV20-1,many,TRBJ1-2,TGCAGTGCTAGGGTCCCTCCTAACTATGGCTACACCTTC,CSARVPPNYGYTF
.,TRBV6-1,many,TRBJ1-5,TGTGCCTCCCGGCGGGTTAGTCAGCCCCAGCATTTT,CASRRVSQPQHF
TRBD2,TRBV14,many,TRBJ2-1,TGTGCCAGCAGCCAAGATCCCAAGCGGGGGCCTTCCTACAATGAGCAGTTCTTC,CASSQDPKRGPSYNEQFF
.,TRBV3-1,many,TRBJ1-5,TGTGCCAGCAGCCAAGATGGGGGGCGTCAGCCCCAGCATTTT,CASSQDGGRQPQHF